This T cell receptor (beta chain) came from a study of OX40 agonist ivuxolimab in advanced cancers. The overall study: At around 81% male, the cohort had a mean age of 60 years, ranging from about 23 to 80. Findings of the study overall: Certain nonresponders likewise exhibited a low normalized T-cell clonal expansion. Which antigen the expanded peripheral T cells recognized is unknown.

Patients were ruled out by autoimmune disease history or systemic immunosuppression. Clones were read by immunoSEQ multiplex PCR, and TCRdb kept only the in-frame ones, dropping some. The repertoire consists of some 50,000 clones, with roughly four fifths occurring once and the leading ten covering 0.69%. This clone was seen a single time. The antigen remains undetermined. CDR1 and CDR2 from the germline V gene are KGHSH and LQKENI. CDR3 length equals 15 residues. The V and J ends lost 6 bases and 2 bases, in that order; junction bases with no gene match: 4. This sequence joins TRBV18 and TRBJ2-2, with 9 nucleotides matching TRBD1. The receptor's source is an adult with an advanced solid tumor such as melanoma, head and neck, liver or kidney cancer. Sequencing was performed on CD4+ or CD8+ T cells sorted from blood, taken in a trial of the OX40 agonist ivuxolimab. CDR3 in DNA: TGTGCCAGCTCCCCGGGACAGGGCAACACCGGGGAGCTGTTTTTT. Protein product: CASSPGQGNTGELFF.